This TCR beta chain was obtained from a study of T cell repertoires in cytomegalovirus infection (dated by TCRdb to about 2019). Broadly, across the study: Donor HLA type was relevant to the analysis, because carriage of CMV infection together with the matching HLA type was indicated by public TCR beta signatures.

The table lists this clonotype with a few counts. The antigen this receptor binds is unknown. The junction departs from germline at one end; a sequencing error may be responsible. Data came from an Illumina HiSeq 1500. TCRdb trimmed the raw reads at Q25, called clones with MiXCR and kept productive beta chains. Each CDR3 protein gets just one entry, which takes the most common genes and DNA from the rows behind it. This sample comprises under 850,000 distinct CDR3 sequences, about a third of them detected only once. Around 3% of the sample is in the top ten clones. As encoded in the germline V gene (reference sequence), CDR1 is MNHEY while CDR2 is SMNVEV. Spanning cysteine to phenylalanine, the CDR3 consists of 16 amino acids. The only DNA kept is the CDR3, 48 bases in frame from the first base. The research as a whole found: In both this cohort and an independent approximately 370-donor cohort, the cumulative frequency of public TCR beta family members distinguished carriers of CMV infection plus the relevant HLA type. The ex vivo response was dominated by HLA-C-restricted CMV-specific TCR beta clonotypes, and the single most frequent clonotype in two of eight donors was supplied by these HLA-C-restricted clonotypes.

The chain was built from TRBV27 and TRBJ1-2; TRBD1 is a weak D gene call, 6 bases matching. The source of this sequence is a human donor in good health (CMV status not recorded). Some clones in this sample may be carry-over from other donors' samples. The sequencing sample was made of PBMCs. For the CDR3, the sequence is CASTQRGNGGLGLYYF. Read as DNA, the sequence is TGTGCCAGCACCCAAAGGGGGAACGGGGGCCTAGGCCTTTATTACTTC.